Following are 24 T cell receptor beta chains from one sample sequenced in a study of blood T cell repertoires in COVID-19. Assay: immunoSEQ multiplex PCR; the TCRdb copy retains only in-frame clones and omits some. The repertoire has over 70,000 clones, 70% to 90% of them found once; the top ten carry around 17%. Sequencing input: peripheral blood. The receptors derive from a human donor in a cohort sampled during active COVID-19.

This clone was recorded once. This rearrangement joins TRBV28 to TRBJ1-4; 7 bases fit TRBD1. The CDR3 spans 14 residues. V lost 5 bases and J lost 4; bases outside the gene matches: 4. In germline, CDR1 is MDHEN, CDR2 SYDVKM. CDR3 nucleotides: TGTGCCAGCAGTGCGGACAGGATTAATGAAAAACTGTTTTTT. It specifies CASSADRINEKLFF.

The V call is TRBV11-2, the J call TRBJ1-3; D is ambiguous. The germline CDR1 and CDR2 sequences are SGHAT and FQNNGV. V gave up 4 bases and J gave up 1 base, with 8 bases separating them. This CDR3 comprises 14 residues. The CDR3, as DNA: TGTGCCAGCAGCTACTGGTTTTCTGGAAACACCATATATTTT. It codes for CASSYWFSGNTIYF.

The chain is built from TRBV19 and TRBJ2-3; no firm D call. Germline V CDR1 and CDR2: LNHDA, SQIVND (reference sequence). V lost 4 bases to trimming and J lost 2 bases, with 10 bases between them. CDR3 length equals 14 residues. Here the CDR3 DNA reads TGTGCCAGTAGTAGGGCCAGAAACACAGATACGCAGTATTTT. Protein sequence: CASSRARNTDTQYF.

V is TRBV28 and J is TRBJ1-4; 8 nucleotides agree with TRBD1. Per germline, CDR1 MDHEN and CDR2 SYDVKM. Trimming removed 3 bases from V and 6 bases from J; junction bases left unmatched: 6. This CDR3 is built from 15 residues. In DNA form, the CDR3 reads TGTGCCAGCAGTTTTCAGGGGGCAGATGATGAAAAACTGTTTTTT. Amino acids: CASSFQGADDEKLFF.

This chain uses TRBV9 with TRBJ2-6; D remains ambiguous. The V gene's germline CDR1 is SGDLS and CDR2 YYNGEE. This CDR3 contains 15 residues. The V and J ends lost 1 base and 0 bases respectively, with 5 bases between them. The DNA of the CDR3 is TGTGCCAGCAGCGTAACAGACTCTGGGGCCAACGTCCTGACTTTC. This codes for CASSVTDSGANVLTF.

This chain's CDR3 is CASSGGTGDFLHYGYTF. As DNA, the CDR3 is TGTGCCAGCTCAGGAGGGACAGGGGACTTTCTACACTATGGCTACACCTTC. The chain has TRBV18 and TRBJ1-2; 10 bases line up with TRBD1. Per the germline V gene, CDR1 is KGHSH and CDR2 is LQKENI. The V gene end was trimmed by 5 bases and the J gene end by 3 bases; junction bases not matched to a gene: 12. The CDR3 consists of 17 residues.

The chain has TRBV9 and TRBJ2-7; TRBD1 might be the D (5 bases). V shed 0 bases and J shed 0 bases, with 10 bases lying between them. Germline V gives CDR1 SGDLS, CDR2 YYNGEE. There are 15 residues in the CDR3. CDR3 amino acids: CASSVVADSSYEQYF. CDR3 nucleotides: TGTGCCAGCAGCGTAGTAGCAGACAGCTCCTACGAGCAGTACTTC. Full variable domain (rest looked up from reference TRBV9 and TRBJ2-7): DSGVTQTPKHLITATGQRVTLRCSPRSGDLSVYWYQQSLDQGLQFLIQYYNGEERAKGNILERFSAQQFPDLHSELNLSSLELGDSALYFCASSVVADSSYEQYFGPGTRLTVT.

The chain combines TRBV29-1 with TRBJ1-1, with 7 bases matching TRBD1. Germline loops: CDR1 SQVTM, CDR2 ANQGSEA. After removal of 7 bases from V and 5 bases from J, the junction contained 10 bases not matched to a gene. The CDR3 sequence is 13 residues long. DNA for the CDR3: TGCAGCGGGATCAGGGGGACAAATACTGAAGCTTTCTTT. It codes for CSGIRGTNTEAFF.

This chain connects TRBV27 to TRBJ2-1; no clear D. The CDR3 runs to 15 residues. Germline V gene sequence: CDR1 MNHEY, CDR2 SMNVEV (reference sequence). V shed 3 bases and J shed 4 bases, with 13 bases lying between them. The CDR3 nucleotides are TGTGCCAGCAGTTTTAGCCAGAATGCTTACAATGAGCAGTTCTTC. Protein sequence: CASSFSQNAYNEQFF.

J is TRBJ2-1 and V is TRBV2, with 7 positions matching TRBD2. V trimming: 7 bases; J trimming: 1 base; junction bases outside the gene matches: 7. Looked up from germline, CDR1 is SNHLY and CDR2 is FYNNEI. This CDR3 is 15 amino acids long. CDR3 sequence reads: CASIPRDYSYNEQFF. The CDR3 DNA is TGTGCCAGCATCCCTCGGGACTATTCCTACAATGAGCAGTTCTTC.

The chain recombines TRBV5-4 with TRBJ2-3; 9 nucleotides line up with TRBD1. Per germline, CDR1 SGHNT and CDR2 YYREEE (reference sequence). The V and J ends lost 4 bases and 4 bases, in that order; junction bases with no gene match: 10. The CDR3 loop spans 16 amino acids. This CDR3 reads CASSPNRGLASDTQYF. The CDR3 DNA reads as TGTGCCAGCAGCCCGAACAGGGGGCTGGCATCAGATACGCAGTATTTT. The full variable domain, in which reference TRBV5-4 and TRBJ2-3 provide the parts outside the CDR3, is ETGVTQSPTHLIKTRGQQVTLRCSSQSGHNTVSWYQQALGQGPQFIFQYYREEENGRGNFPPRFSGLQFPNYSSELNVNALELDDSALYLCASSPNRGLASDTQYFGPGTRLTVL.

The V call is TRBV7-2, the J call TRBJ1-2; D is undetermined. From germline, CDR1 is SGHTA and CDR2 FQGNSA. Between the trimmed V and J ends, which lost 5 bases and 0 bases, there was a span of 10 bases. The CDR3 runs 14 residues. DNA of the CDR3: TGTGCCAGCAGCCTAAATGGAGCTAACTATGGCTACACCTTC. Encoded protein: CASSLNGANYGYTF. The whole variable domain, remainder taken from reference TRBV7-2 and TRBJ1-2, is GAGVSQSPSNKVTEKGKDVELRCDPISGHTALYWYRQSLGQGLEFLIYFQGNSAPDKSGLPSDRFSAERTGGSVSTLTIQRTQQEDSAVYLCASSLNGANYGYTFGSGTRLTVV.

This chain uses TRBV6-5 with TRBJ2-7, with 10 nucleotides matching TRBD1. Germline trimming cut 6 bases from V and 1 base from J; bases unmatched to any gene: 6. The CDR3 has 15 amino acids. Germline CDR1 reads MNHEY; CDR2 reads SVGAGI. The CDR3 sequence: CASRYRDRGSYEQYF. As DNA, the CDR3 is TGTGCCAGCAGGTACCGGGACAGGGGTTCCTACGAGCAGTACTTC.

The chain recombines TRBV9 with TRBJ1-2, with D maybe TRBD1 (5 bases). V lost 0 bases, J lost 5 bases, and 8 bases lay in between. CDR3 length: 13 residues. The germline CDR1 and CDR2 sequences are SGDLS and YYNGEE. CDR3 sequence (DNA): TGTGCCAGCAGCGTAGAAGGGGCGTATGGCTACACCTTC. Protein: CASSVEGAYGYTF.

This chain joins TRBV5-1 and TRBJ1-3; 7 bases fit TRBD1. V gave up 4 bases and J gave up 0 bases; unmatched junction bases: 4. The CDR3 consists of 15 residues. Germline CDR1 is SGHRS and CDR2 is YFSETQ. CDR3 in amino acids: CASSPGTDSGNTIYF. As DNA, the CDR3 is TGCGCCAGCAGCCCCGGGACAGACTCTGGAAACACCATATATTTT. The variable domain in full, with the rest retrieved from reference TRBV5-1 and TRBJ1-3, is KAGVTQTPRYLIKTRGQQVTLSCSPISGHRSVSWYQQTPGQGLQFLFEYFSETQRNKGNFPGRFSGRQFSNSRSEMNVSTLELGDSALYLCASSPGTDSGNTIYFGEGSWLTVV.

V and J are TRBV5-4 and TRBJ1-5; 7 bases line up with TRBD1. Trimming removed 4 bases from V and 1 base from J; junction bases left unmatched: 2. The CDR3 spans 14 residues. Germline V gives CDR1 SGHNT, CDR2 YYREEE (reference sequence). CDR3 protein: CASSQQGSNQPQHF. CDR3 in DNA: TGTGCCAGCAGCCAACAGGGGAGCAATCAGCCCCAGCATTTT.

This chain connects TRBV24-1 to TRBJ1-2, with D possibly matching TRBD1 (6 bases). V lost 4 bases and J lost 2, with 16 bases in between. The V gene's germline CDR1 is KGHDR and CDR2 SFDVKD. The CDR3 consists of 16 residues. The CDR3 DNA reads as TGTGCCACCAGTGACAGAACAGGGAAATCCAACTATGGCTACACCTTC. Its translation is CATSDRTGKSNYGYTF.

The chain carries TRBV7-2 and TRBJ1-1; TRBD1 matches at 7 bases. This CDR3 is 17 amino acids long. V trimming: 2 bases; J trimming: 0 bases; junction bases outside the gene matches: 9. The germline V gene encodes CDR1 SGHTA and CDR2 FQGNSA. CDR3 sequence reads: CASSLPPGQRMNTEAFF. CDR3 coding DNA: TGTGCCAGCAGCTTACCCCCGGGACAGCGAATGAACACTGAAGCTTTCTTT.

The V call is TRBV19, the J call TRBJ2-1; D remains ambiguous. The CDR3 extends over 17 amino acids. V was pared by 4 bases and J by 0 bases, with 16 bases between. Germline V gives CDR1 LNHDA, CDR2 SQIVND (reference sequence). CDR3 in amino acids: CASSNDRSPSSYNEQFF. The CDR3, as DNA: TGTGCCAGTAGTAATGATCGGTCACCAAGCTCCTACAATGAGCAGTTCTTC.

The chain links TRBV18 to TRBJ1-1; a weak D match, TRBD1 (5 bases). Per the germline V gene, CDR1 is KGHSH and CDR2 is LQKENI. V was clipped by 2 bases and J by 8 bases, with 12 bases between them. This CDR3 contains 13 residues. The CDR3 DNA reads TGTGCCAGCTCACCATCAGGGCAAGGCGAAGCTTTCTTT. As protein: CASSPSGQGEAFF.

The J gene is TRBJ1-4, the V gene TRBV10-3; 8 positions agree with TRBD1. The CDR3 runs to 17 residues. The germline V gene encodes CDR1 ENHRY and CDR2 SYGVKD. The junction had 11 bases not matched to a gene; V was cut back by 3 bases and J by 5 bases. This chain's CDR3 is CAISEGGRGRKNEKLFF. CDR3 DNA: TGTGCCATCAGTGAAGGGGGCAGGGGGCGGAAAAATGAAAAACTGTTTTTT.

The V gene is TRBV4-3, the J gene TRBJ1-5; D not certain. The CDR3 is made up of 13 amino acids. Germline-derived CDR1 and CDR2 are LGHNA and YSLEER. Trimming cost V 11 bases and J 1 base, with 12 bases left between them. The CDR3 reads CADLRESNQPQHF. In nucleotides, the CDR3 is TGCGCCGACCTCCGGGAAAGCAATCAGCCCCAGCATTTT.

This clone has only a few counts. The chain has TRBV28 and TRBJ2-4; 8 bases fit TRBD1. This CDR3 contains 15 residues. Germline values: CDR1 MDHEN, CDR2 SYDVKM. J was trimmed by 2 bases and V by 6 bases; bases with no gene match: 6. CDR3: CASSQRTGSKNIQYF. The CDR3 DNA reads TGTGCCAGCAGCCAACGGACAGGGTCCAAAAACATTCAGTACTTC.

V usage is TRBV5-1 and J usage is TRBJ2-5; 9 positions agree with TRBD2. Germline loops: CDR1 SGHRS, CDR2 YFSETQ. There are 14 residues in the CDR3. With 2 bases clipped from V and 5 bases from J, the junction kept 4 bases outside the gene matches. CDR3 protein: CASSFRSGGETQYF. The CDR3 coding sequence is TGCGCCAGCAGCTTCCGTAGCGGGGGTGAGACCCAGTACTTC. Full variable domain (outside the CDR3, taken from reference TRBV5-1 and TRBJ2-5): KAGVTQTPRYLIKTRGQQVTLSCSPISGHRSVSWYQQTPGQGLQFLFEYFSETQRNKGNFPGRFSGRQFSNSRSEMNVSTLELGDSALYLCASSFRSGGETQYFGPGTRLLVL.